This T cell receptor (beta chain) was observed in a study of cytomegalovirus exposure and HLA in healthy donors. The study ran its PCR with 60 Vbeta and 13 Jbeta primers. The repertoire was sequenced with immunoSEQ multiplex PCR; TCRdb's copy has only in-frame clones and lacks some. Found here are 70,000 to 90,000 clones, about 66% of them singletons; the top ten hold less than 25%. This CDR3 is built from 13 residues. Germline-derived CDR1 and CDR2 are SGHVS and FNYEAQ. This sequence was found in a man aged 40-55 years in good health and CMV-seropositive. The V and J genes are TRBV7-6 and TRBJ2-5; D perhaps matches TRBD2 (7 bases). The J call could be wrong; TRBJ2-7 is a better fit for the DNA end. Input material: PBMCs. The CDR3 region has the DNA TGTGCCAGCAGCCCGGGGGGCAGATACGAGCAGTACTTC. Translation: CASSPGGRYEQYF.